This TCR beta chain was recovered during a study of cytomegalovirus exposure and HLA in healthy donors. Primers for the PCR totalled 60 Vbeta and 13 Jbeta. Authors' processing steps: Counted up in a later analysis, unique TCR beta chains came to 65 million to 100 million, with around 11 million shared. Assay: immunoSEQ multiplex PCR; the TCRdb copy retains only in-frame clones and omits some. V and J calls and clone size follow that table, whereas D and trimming were derived from the DNA. The sample shows about 170,000 clones, under 85% of them seen only once. As regards this clone: Its specificity is not known.

The germline gives CDR1 GTSNPN, CDR2 SVGIG (reference sequence). Trimming took off 0 bases at V and 7 bases at J, with 16 bases between the two ends. CDR3 length: 15 residues. Regarding the study as a whole: A missense DCLRE1C variant was associated with V- and J-gene trimming of TCR beta chains in a later analysis, and an independent cohort replicated the association. A previous analysis found most TCR beta V segments productive roughly 90% or roughly 30% of the time.

Sequencing was carried out using PBMCs. The genes are TRBV30 and TRBJ1-5, with D perhaps TRBD1 (6 bases). The origin of this receptor is a woman aged 18-29 years in good health and CMV-seropositive. The CDR3 DNA sequence: TGTGCCTGGAGTGTACGCGACAGGTCGGGGCAGCCCCAGCATTTT. The encoded protein is CAWSVRDRSGQPQHF.